The present TCR beta chain was sequenced within a study of T cell responses to AZD1222 COVID-19 vaccine. Study conclusions and caveats: Spike-specific TCR breadth rose after two AZD1222 doses, and depth rose as well. Without day 14 samples, only post-peak T cell repertoires were studied. Close to half of spike-specific TCRs reportedly recognize unmutated variant regions. The sample set comprised mostly white British donors with more females, and clonal diversity was possibly underestimated.

The CDR3 is 15 residues long. V gave up 5 bases and J gave up 7 bases; unmatched junction bases: 7. In germline, CDR1 is MDHEN, CDR2 SYDVKM. Libraries were prepared by immunoSEQ multiplex PCR; TCRdb keeps only in-frame clonotypes and omits some of them. The table lists around 210,000 clones, roughly 94% of them singletons, with over 1.5% in the top ten. A note on this clone: Its antigen is unidentified.

Specimen: peripheral blood, collected 28 days after the second dose of the MenACWY control vaccine. The V call is TRBV28, the J call TRBJ2-1; the match to TRBD1 covers 11 bases. The receptor comes from an adult who received the MenACWY meningococcal vaccine as a control. The CDR3 is CASSHGQGAGNEQFF. CDR3 nucleotide sequence: TGTGCCAGCAGTCACGGACAGGGGGCCGGAAATGAGCAGTTCTTC.